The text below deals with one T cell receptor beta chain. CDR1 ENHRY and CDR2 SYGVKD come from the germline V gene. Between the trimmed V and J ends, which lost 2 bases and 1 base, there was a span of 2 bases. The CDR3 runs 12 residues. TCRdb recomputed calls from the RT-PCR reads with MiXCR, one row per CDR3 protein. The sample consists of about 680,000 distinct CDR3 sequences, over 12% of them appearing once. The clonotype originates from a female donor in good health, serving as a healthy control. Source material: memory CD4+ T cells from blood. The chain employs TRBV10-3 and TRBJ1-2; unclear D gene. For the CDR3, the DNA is TGTGCCATCAGTGAGGGTAACTATGGCTACACCTTC. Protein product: CAISEGNYGYTF.